This TCR beta chain was profiled in a study of T-cell reconstitution after alpha-beta-depleted transplantation in children. Overall study results and limits: Newly generated T cells supplied most T-cell counts and diversity one year post-transplant.

Regarding this clonotype: Its antigen is as yet unknown.

Germline CDR1 is SQVTM and CDR2 is ANQGSEA. Trimming stripped 7 bases from V and 0 bases from J, with 7 bases between. The CDR3 has 11 amino acids. TCRbeta library construction was performed incorporating unique molecular identifiers. TCRdb used MiXCR to reprocess the PCR reads, holding one entry per CDR3 protein. Here the sample spans fewer than 700,000 distinct CDR3 sequences, around 13% being singletons. Sequencing was performed on PBMCs, mostly from graft donor cells, taken 360 days after TCRalphabeta/CD19-depleted stem cell transplant. V gene TRBV29-1 combines with J gene TRBJ2-7, with D unclear. The TCR was taken from a male patient younger than 18 who had a stem cell transplant for acute myeloid leukemia, so the T cells may come from the graft donor. For the CDR3, the DNA is TGCAGCGGGACGGTCTCCTACGAGCAGTACTTC. Amino acids: CSGTVSYEQYF.